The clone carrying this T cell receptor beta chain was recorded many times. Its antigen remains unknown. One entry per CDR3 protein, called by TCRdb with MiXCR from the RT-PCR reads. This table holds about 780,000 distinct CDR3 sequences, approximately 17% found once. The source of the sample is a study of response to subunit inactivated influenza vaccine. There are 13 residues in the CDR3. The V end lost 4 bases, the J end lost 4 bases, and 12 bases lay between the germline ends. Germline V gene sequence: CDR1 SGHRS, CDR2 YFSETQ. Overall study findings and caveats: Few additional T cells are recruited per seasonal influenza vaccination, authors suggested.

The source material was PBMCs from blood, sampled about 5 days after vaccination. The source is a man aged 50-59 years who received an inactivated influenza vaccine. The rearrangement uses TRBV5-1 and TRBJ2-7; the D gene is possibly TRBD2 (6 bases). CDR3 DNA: TGCGCCAGCAGCCCGTGGGGGGATTACGAGCAGTACTTC. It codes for CASSPWGDYEQYF.